The 32 T cell receptor beta chains listed next were all sequenced from one sample in a study of cytomegalovirus exposure and HLA in healthy donors. The study ran its PCR with 60 Vbeta and 13 Jbeta primers. TCRdb's table, derived via immunoSEQ multiplex PCR, lists solely in-frame clones and lacks some. The repertoire includes about 130,000 clones, 66% of them detected once, and over 1.5% sits in the top ten. Input material: PBMCs. Receptors originate from a human donor in good health.

This clone was seen once. This chain links TRBV5-1 with TRBJ2-3, with 8 bases lining up with TRBD2. Per the germline V gene, CDR1 is SGHRS and CDR2 is YFSETQ. Trimming cost V 0 bases and J 0 bases; bases outside gene matches: 3. CDR3 length: 16 residues. The CDR3 DNA follows: TGCGCCAGCAGCTTGGAACTAGCGGCTAGCACAGATACGCAGTATTTT. Translated: CASSLELAASTDTQYF.

This clone was counted a single time. This sequence joins TRBV7-6 and TRBJ2-3; D is undetermined. CDR3 length: 13 residues. Germline V CDR1 and CDR2: SGHVS, FNYEAQ. The ends were cut back, 10 bases at V and 2 bases at J, with 13 bases in the middle. CDR3 residues: CATTSRDTDTQYF. Here the CDR3 DNA reads TGTGCCACCACTTCGCGAGACACAGATACGCAGTATTTT.

This clone was detected once. The chain employs TRBV20-1 and TRBJ1-1; no clear D gene. CDR3 length: 11 amino acids. CDR1 and CDR2 from the germline V gene are DFQATT and SNEGSKA (reference sequence). V lost 5 bases, J lost 5 bases, and 9 bases lay in between. The CDR3 sequence is CSAELQTEAFF. CDR3 in DNA: TGCAGTGCTGAGCTGCAAACTGAAGCTTTCTTT.

The chain couples TRBV7-9 to TRBJ2-1; D is unresolved. The CDR3 is 12 residues long. The germline gives CDR1 SEHNR, CDR2 FQNEAQ (reference sequence). V shed 5 bases and J shed 3 bases, with 5 bases lying between them. This CDR3 is CASSADYNEQFF. The CDR3 region has the DNA TGTGCCAGCAGCGCAGACTACAATGAGCAGTTCTTC. Combining the CDR3 with reference TRBV7-9 and TRBJ2-1 gives the whole variable domain DTGVSQNPRHKITKRGQNVTFRCDPISEHNRLYWYRQTLGQGPEFLTYFQNEAQLEKSRLLSDRFSAERPKGSFSTLEIQRTEQGDSAMYLCASSADYNEQFFGPGTRLTVL.

J is TRBJ2-7 and V is TRBV10-3; possibly TRBD1 for D (6 bases). The CDR3 sequence is 14 residues long. V shed 1 base and J shed 2 bases, with 9 bases lying between them. The germline CDR1 and CDR2 sequences are ENHRY and SYGVKD. CDR3 DNA: TGTGCCATCAGTGAGTTACAGGGAGCCTACGAGCAGTACTTC. It specifies CAISELQGAYEQYF.

The chain is built from TRBV9 and TRBJ2-7, with 8 bases identical to TRBD2. This CDR3 is built from 14 residues. Per germline, CDR1 SGDLS and CDR2 YYNGEE. The junction had 11 bases not matched to a gene; V was cut back by 5 bases and J by 7 bases. CDR3 nucleotide sequence: TGTGCCAGCAGATCGGGAGCGGGGGAGGGGGAGCAGTACTTC. Translation gives CASRSGAGEGEQYF.

This clone came up once. The rearrangement joins TRBV19 to TRBJ2-5; 9 bases align to TRBD2. Germline-derived CDR1 and CDR2 are LNHDA and SQIVND (reference sequence). After removal of 5 bases from V and 4 bases from J, the junction contained 5 bases not matched to a gene. CDR3 length: 14 amino acids. The CDR3 coding sequence is TGTGCCAGTAGTTCGGGACTAGCCGGAGAGACCCAGTACTTC. It codes for CASSSGLAGETQYF.

This clone was counted only a few times. The chain recombines TRBV7-9 with TRBJ1-5; D remains unclear. Germline V lookup: CDR1 SEHNR, CDR2 FQNEAQ (reference sequence). V lost 3 bases to trimming and J lost 1 base, with 10 bases between them. The CDR3 is 15 amino acids. CDR3 nucleotides: TGTGCCAGCAGCTTCAACGCGGGGAGCAATCAGCCCCAGCATTTT. Its translation is CASSFNAGSNQPQHF.

This chain uses TRBV15 with TRBJ2-5, with D possibly being TRBD1 (6 bases). Trimming shortened V by 3 bases and J by 3 bases, and 8 bases separated the two germline ends. This CDR3 is built from 13 residues. Germline CDR1 reads LNHNV; CDR2 reads YYDKDF (reference sequence). The CDR3 coding sequence is TGTGCCACCAGCAGCGGACAGAAAGAGACCCAGTACTTC. This codes for CATSSGQKETQYF.

A few counts support this clone. CDR3 amino acids: CATSRDRGLAGYNEQFF. The CDR3 DNA is TGTGCCACCAGCAGAGACCGAGGACTAGCGGGTTACAATGAGCAGTTCTTC. The rearrangement joins TRBV15 to TRBJ2-1, with 11 bases fitting TRBD2. CDR1 and CDR2 (germline): LNHNV, YYDKDF (reference sequence). Losses at the gene ends were 0 bases for V and 4 bases for J; bases not matched to a gene: 5. There are 17 residues in the CDR3.

The J gene is TRBJ2-7, the V gene TRBV4-3, with 8 bases fitting TRBD1. The V and J ends lost 1 base and 3 bases, in that order; junction bases with no gene match: 5. This CDR3 spans 15 amino acids. Germline V gives CDR1 LGHNA, CDR2 YSLEER. The CDR3 DNA is TGCGCCAGCAGCCAAGCCCGACAGGGGCTCTACGAGCAGTACTTC. Its protein is CASSQARQGLYEQYF.

The rearrangement joins TRBV7-3 to TRBJ1-3; maybe TRBD1 (6 bases). The CDR3 is 14 residues long. Germline assignment: CDR1 SGHTA and CDR2 FQGTGA. The V gene lost 5 bases and the J gene lost 4 bases, with 12 bases spanning the gap. The CDR3 is CASSPGGPGNTIYF. The CDR3 nucleotides read TGTGCCAGCAGCCCCGGGGGGCCGGGAAACACCATATATTTT.

This rearrangement joins TRBV11-1 to TRBJ2-5, with D hard to call. Per the germline V gene, CDR1 is SGHAT and CDR2 is FQDESV (reference sequence). This CDR3 is 11 amino acids long. V dropped 3 bases and J dropped 5 bases, with 4 bases sitting between them. The CDR3 here is CASSFSETQYF. DNA of the CDR3: TGTGCCAGCAGCTTCTCGGAGACCCAGTACTTC.

This chain uses TRBV29-1 with TRBJ2-7; D unresolved. This CDR3 is built from 13 residues. V was pared by 4 bases and J by 1 base, with 11 bases between. In germline, CDR1 is SQVTM, CDR2 ANQGSEA. The chain's CDR3 is CSVVRSGSYEQYF. The CDR3 coding sequence is TGCAGCGTTGTAAGGTCAGGATCCTACGAGCAGTACTTC.

V gene TRBV6-6 combines with J gene TRBJ1-5; 10 bases line up with TRBD1. The V gene's germline CDR1 is MNHNY and CDR2 SVGAGI (reference sequence). The CDR3 spans 13 residues. V lost 5 bases and J lost 5; bases outside the gene matches: 0. The CDR3 protein is CASSGQGDQPQHF. CDR3 nucleotides: TGTGCCAGCAGTGGACAGGGGGATCAGCCCCAGCATTTT.

This rearrangement joins TRBV7-9 to TRBJ1-2; the match to TRBD1 covers 9 bases. Germline trimming cut 6 bases from V and 3 bases from J; bases unmatched to any gene: 2. Germline CDR1 reads SEHNR; CDR2 reads FQNEAQ (reference sequence). This CDR3 has 13 residues. The CDR3 nucleotides read TGTGCCAGCAGACGACAGGGGGACTATGGCTACACCTTC. Its translation is CASRRQGDYGYTF. Together with reference TRBV7-9 and TRBJ1-2, the CDR3 gives the full variable domain: DTGVSQNPRHKITKRGQNVTFRCDPISEHNRLYWYRQTLGQGPEFLTYFQNEAQLEKSRLLSDRFSAERPKGSFSTLEIQRTEQGDSAMYLCASRRQGDYGYTFGSGTRLTVV.

The rearrangement links TRBV28 to TRBJ1-2, with a weak D call TRBD1 (6 bases). Germline V lookup: CDR1 MDHEN, CDR2 SYDVKM. Trimming removed 6 bases at V and 7 bases at J, with 15 bases between. CDR3 length: 13 residues. The CDR3 DNA sequence: TGTGCCAGCAGGGGGGCTCAAGGTGGTGGCTACACCTTC. This gives the protein CASRGAQGGGYTF.

This clone was seen just once. The chain uses TRBV6-5 and TRBJ2-7; TRBD2 matches 10 bases. The germline gives CDR1 MNHEY, CDR2 SVGAGI. The CDR3 is made up of 15 amino acids. Trimming removed 2 bases from V and 4 bases from J; junction bases left unmatched: 5. CDR3 region: CASSYRTSGRYEQYF. CDR3 in DNA: TGTGCCAGCAGTTACAGGACTAGCGGACGGTACGAGCAGTACTTC.

The chain employs TRBV5-1 and TRBJ1-4; TRBD1 is a possible D gene (6 bases). The germline V gene encodes CDR1 SGHRS and CDR2 YFSETQ. The CDR3 is 14 amino acids. Trimming stripped 4 bases from V and 4 bases from J, with 11 bases between. CDR3: CASSPDRINEKLFF. The CDR3 DNA follows: TGCGCCAGCAGCCCAGACAGGATTAATGAAAAACTGTTTTTT. Full variable domain (rest looked up from reference TRBV5-1 and TRBJ1-4): KAGVTQTPRYLIKTRGQQVTLSCSPISGHRSVSWYQQTPGQGLQFLFEYFSETQRNKGNFPGRFSGRQFSNSRSEMNVSTLELGDSALYLCASSPDRINEKLFFGSGTQLSVL.

The rearrangement uses TRBV6-5 and TRBJ2-5, with TRBD2 as a possible D gene (5 bases). CDR1 is MNHEY, CDR2 SVGAGI, per germline. V was shortened by 5 bases and J by 3 bases, with 10 bases between the two germline ends. CDR3 size: 13 residues. CDR3 in amino acids: CASSPTTEETQYF. The CDR3 nucleotides are TGTGCCAGCAGTCCGACTACCGAAGAGACCCAGTACTTC.

V is TRBV6-1 and J is TRBJ2-4; 8 bases are shared with TRBD1. CDR1 and CDR2 (germline): MNHNS, SASEGT. The CDR3 runs to 15 residues. Germline trimming cut 7 bases from V and 9 bases from J; bases unmatched to any gene: 14. In DNA, the CDR3 is TGTGCCAGCACCTTAAGGACAGGGAGTGGTGGCATTCAGTACTTC. It yields the protein CASTLRTGSGGIQYF.

The chain links TRBV9 to TRBJ1-3; D call uncertain. The V end lost 3 bases, the J end lost 0 bases, and 16 bases lay between the germline ends. There are 17 residues in the CDR3. The germline CDR1 and CDR2 sequences are SGDLS and YYNGEE. The CDR3 sequence: CASSGDTSWVSGNTIYF. CDR3 nucleotide sequence: TGTGCCAGCAGCGGTGACACCTCATGGGTCTCTGGAAACACCATATATTTT. Looking up the rest from reference TRBV9 and TRBJ1-3 gives the full variable domain: DSGVTQTPKHLITATGQRVTLRCSPRSGDLSVYWYQQSLDQGLQFLIQYYNGEERAKGNILERFSAQQFPDLHSELNLSSLELGDSALYFCASSGDTSWVSGNTIYFGEGSWLTVV.

This chain joins TRBV6-1 and TRBJ2-3; D gene ambiguous. Looked up from germline, CDR1 is MNHNS and CDR2 is SASEGT. The V gene lost 7 bases and the J gene lost 6 bases, with 14 bases spanning the gap. The CDR3 spans 13 residues. CDR3 in amino acids: CASKIPTADTQYF. In DNA form, the CDR3 reads TGTGCCAGCAAAATACCAACCGCGGATACGCAGTATTTT.

The chain carries TRBV5-1 and TRBJ2-2; 8 bases agree with TRBD2. CDR1 and CDR2 from the germline V gene are SGHRS and YFSETQ. The CDR3 is made up of 16 amino acids. V shed 0 bases, J shed 4 bases, and the junction held 5 bases outside the gene matches. CDR3 amino acids: CASSLDAGGGTGELFF. The DNA for the CDR3 is TGCGCCAGCAGCTTGGATGCGGGAGGAGGCACCGGGGAGCTGTTTTTT.

Regarding this clone: At one end, the junction sequence differs from germline, possibly due to a read error. The chain joins TRBV5-6 to TRBJ1-4, with D tentatively TRBD1 (6 bases). Germline lookup yields CDR1 SGHDT and CDR2 YYEEEE. The length of the CDR3 is 13 residues. This chain's CDR3 is CASSSTGQYHPLF. The CDR3, as DNA: TGTGCCAGCAGCTCAACGGGACAATATCATCCCTTATTT. Filled out from reference TRBV5-6 and TRBJ1-4, the complete variable domain reads DAGVTQSPTHLIKTRGQQVTLRCSPKSGHDTVSWYQQALGQGPQFIFQYYEEEERQRGNFPDRFSGHQFPNYSSELNVNALLLGDSALYLCASSSTGQYHPLFGSGTQLSVL.

This clone was recorded only once. This chain connects TRBV19 to TRBJ2-3, with TRBD2 matching over 12 bases. The CDR3 spans 17 residues. V shed 6 bases and J 1 base; nucleotides not matched to a gene: 8. The V gene's germline CDR1 is LNHDA and CDR2 SQIVND (reference sequence). The CDR3 nucleotides are TGTGCCAGTAGAAGGGGGCGGACTAGCGGGGGCACAGATACGCAGTATTTT. This codes for CASRRGRTSGGTDTQYF. The variable domain in full, completed from reference TRBV19 and TRBJ2-3, reads DGGITQSPKYLFRKEGQNVTLSCEQNLNHDAMYWYRQDPGQGLRLIYYSQIVNDFQKGDIAEGYSVSREKKESFPLTVTSAQKNPTAFYLCASRRGRTSGGTDTQYFGPGTRLTVL.

This chain connects TRBV27 to TRBJ2-3; 10 bases map to TRBD2. This CDR3 has 18 amino acids. The trim removed 7 bases at V and 6 bases at J, leaving 19 bases unmatched. Germline loops: CDR1 MNHEY, CDR2 SMNVEV (reference sequence). The CDR3 DNA follows: TGTGCCAGCAAGTCAGGACTAGCGGCACTCCCTACTTCTGATACGCAGTATTTT. Translation gives CASKSGLAALPTSDTQYF.

The chain links TRBV5-1 to TRBJ2-2; 7 bases match TRBD1. Germline CDR1 SGHRS, CDR2 YFSETQ. The CDR3 sequence is 16 residues long. The trim removed 4 bases at V and 0 bases at J, leaving 6 bases unmatched. The CDR3 DNA reads TGCGCCAGCAGCAAATACAGGGGCGCGAACACCGGGGAGCTGTTTTTT. It codes for CASSKYRGANTGELFF.

The V call is TRBV15, the J call TRBJ2-7; 8 nucleotides line up with TRBD2. V shed 1 base and J 2 bases; nucleotides not matched to a gene: 1. Germline CDR1 reads LNHNV; CDR2 reads YYDKDF (reference sequence). The CDR3 sequence is 14 residues long. This CDR3 reads CATSRGREAYEQYF. CDR3 nucleotides: TGTGCCACCAGCAGAGGGCGGGAGGCCTACGAGCAGTACTTC.

The chain employs TRBV7-2 and TRBJ2-7; D not certain. V was pared by 1 base and J by 3 bases, with 10 bases between. The CDR3 covers 14 residues. Germline V gene sequence: CDR1 SGHTA, CDR2 FQGNSA. In DNA form, the CDR3 reads TGTGCCAGCAGCTTAGATTCGCAGAACTACGAGCAGTACTTC. Encoded protein: CASSLDSQNYEQYF.

The chain carries TRBV19 and TRBJ1-5; 8 bases align to TRBD1. The CDR3 extends over 14 amino acids. The junction had 8 bases not matched to a gene; V was cut back by 6 bases and J by 7 bases. Germline values: CDR1 LNHDA, CDR2 SQIVND (reference sequence). For the CDR3, the DNA is TGTGCCAGTAGCCACGGACAGGGCGGGCAGCCCCAGCATTTT. Encoded protein: CASSHGQGGQPQHF. Full variable domain (remainder filled in from reference TRBV19 and TRBJ1-5): DGGITQSPKYLFRKEGQNVTLSCEQNLNHDAMYWYRQDPGQGLRLIYYSQIVNDFQKGDIAEGYSVSREKKESFPLTVTSAQKNPTAFYLCASSHGQGGQPQHFGDGTRLSIL.

This clone was recorded only once. The chain links TRBV11-2 to TRBJ1-1; 8 nucleotides align to TRBD1. The germline gives CDR1 SGHAT, CDR2 FQNNGV. The J segment lost 0 bases and the V segment lost 4 bases, leaving 13 bases of the junction unmatched. The CDR3 extends over 18 amino acids. The CDR3 DNA reads TGTGCCAGCAGCTCCCGGACAGGGTGGACGGCCATGAACACTGAAGCTTTCTTT. Translation: CASSSRTGWTAMNTEAFF.